This TCR beta chain was sequenced in a study of T cells in localized non-small cell lung cancer. Study-level findings and limits: A higher density of T cells in blood coincided with extended overall survival. Across samples, adjacent lung featured a median approximately 60 of the top 100 tumor clones.

This clone was picked up one time. What it binds is unknown. Measured with immunoSEQ multiplex PCR; TCRdb has only the in-frame clones, and not every one. In the table there are 9,500 to 10,000 clones, around two fifths of which are singletons. The CDR3 has 14 residues. The V gene end was trimmed by 5 bases and the J gene end by 6 bases; junction bases not matched to a gene: 5. CDR1 is SGHNT, CDR2 YENEEA, per germline. The source is a woman aged 40-69 years with stage I lung adenocarcinoma. The sequences come from lymph node tissue, collected before any cancer treatment. J is TRBJ2-2 and V is TRBV11-3, with 8 bases matching TRBD2. CDR3 coding DNA: TGTGCCAGCAGCATGCTAGCGGGCGCCGGGGAGCTGTTTTTT. Translated: CASSMLAGAGELFF.